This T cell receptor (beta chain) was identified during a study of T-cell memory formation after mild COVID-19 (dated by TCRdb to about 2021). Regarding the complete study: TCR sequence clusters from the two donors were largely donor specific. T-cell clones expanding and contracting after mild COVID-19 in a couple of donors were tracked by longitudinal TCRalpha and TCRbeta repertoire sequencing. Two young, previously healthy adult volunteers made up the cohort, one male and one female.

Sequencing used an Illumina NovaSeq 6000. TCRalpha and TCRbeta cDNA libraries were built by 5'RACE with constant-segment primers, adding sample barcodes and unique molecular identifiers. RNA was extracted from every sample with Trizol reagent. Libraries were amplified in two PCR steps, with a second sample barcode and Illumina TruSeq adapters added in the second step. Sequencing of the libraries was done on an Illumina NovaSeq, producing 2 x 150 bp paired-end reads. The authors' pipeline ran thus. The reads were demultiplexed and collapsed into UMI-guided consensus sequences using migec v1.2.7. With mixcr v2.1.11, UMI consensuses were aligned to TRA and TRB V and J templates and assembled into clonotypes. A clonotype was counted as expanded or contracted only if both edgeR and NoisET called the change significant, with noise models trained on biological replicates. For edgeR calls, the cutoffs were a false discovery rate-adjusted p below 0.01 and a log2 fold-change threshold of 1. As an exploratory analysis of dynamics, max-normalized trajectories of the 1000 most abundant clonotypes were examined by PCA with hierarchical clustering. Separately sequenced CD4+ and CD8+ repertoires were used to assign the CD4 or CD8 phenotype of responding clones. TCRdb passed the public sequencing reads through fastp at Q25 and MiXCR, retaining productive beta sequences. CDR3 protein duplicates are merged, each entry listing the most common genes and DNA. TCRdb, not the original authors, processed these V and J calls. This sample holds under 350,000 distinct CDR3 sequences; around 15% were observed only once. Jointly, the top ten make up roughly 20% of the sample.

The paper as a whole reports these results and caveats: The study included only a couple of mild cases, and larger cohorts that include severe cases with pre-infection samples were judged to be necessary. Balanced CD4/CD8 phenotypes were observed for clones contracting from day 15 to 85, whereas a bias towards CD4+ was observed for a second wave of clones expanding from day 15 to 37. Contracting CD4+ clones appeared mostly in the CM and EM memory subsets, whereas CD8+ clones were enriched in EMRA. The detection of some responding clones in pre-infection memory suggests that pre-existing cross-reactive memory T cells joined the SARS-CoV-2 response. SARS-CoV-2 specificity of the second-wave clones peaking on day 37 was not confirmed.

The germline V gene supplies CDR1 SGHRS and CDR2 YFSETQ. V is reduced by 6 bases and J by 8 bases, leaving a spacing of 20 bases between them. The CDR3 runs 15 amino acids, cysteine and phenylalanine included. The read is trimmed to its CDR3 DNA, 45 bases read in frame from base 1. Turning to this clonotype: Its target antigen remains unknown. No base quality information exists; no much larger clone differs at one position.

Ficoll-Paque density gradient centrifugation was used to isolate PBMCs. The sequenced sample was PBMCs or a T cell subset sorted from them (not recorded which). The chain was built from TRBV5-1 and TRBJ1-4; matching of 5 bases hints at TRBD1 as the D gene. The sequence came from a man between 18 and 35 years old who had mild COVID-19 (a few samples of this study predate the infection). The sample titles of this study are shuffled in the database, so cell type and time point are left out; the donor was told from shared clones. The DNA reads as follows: TGCGCCAGCACCGCCACGGGGGGACCGGGGGAAAAACTGTTTTTT. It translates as CASTATGGPGEKLFF.